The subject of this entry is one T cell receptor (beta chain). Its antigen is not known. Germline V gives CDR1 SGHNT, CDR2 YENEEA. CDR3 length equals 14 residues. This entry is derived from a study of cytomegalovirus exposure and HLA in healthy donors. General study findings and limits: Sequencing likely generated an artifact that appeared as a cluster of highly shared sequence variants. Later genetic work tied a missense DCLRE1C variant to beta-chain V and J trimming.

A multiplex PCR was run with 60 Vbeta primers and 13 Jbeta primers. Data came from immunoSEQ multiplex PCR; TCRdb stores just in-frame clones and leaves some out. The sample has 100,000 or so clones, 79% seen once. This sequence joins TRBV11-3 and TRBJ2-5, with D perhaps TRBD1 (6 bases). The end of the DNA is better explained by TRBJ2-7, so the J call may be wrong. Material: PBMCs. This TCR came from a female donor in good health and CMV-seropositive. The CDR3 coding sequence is TGTGCCAGCAGCCGCACAGGGACCTCCTACGAGCAGTACTTC. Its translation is CASSRTGTSYEQYF.